This TCR beta chain is drawn from a study of regulatory dendritic cells for organ transplantation. Here immunoSEQ multiplex PCR was the method, and the copy in TCRdb shows in-frame clones only, minus some. This table holds several thousand clones, 60% to 70% found once. Notes on this clone: Its cognate antigen is unknown.

Allogeneic regulatory or mature dendritic cells were co-cultured for approximately 5 days with CFSE-labeled sorted T cells at 1:10. The specimen was memory CD4+ T cells from blood cultured with dendritic cells. Subset noted: CD45RO+ memory T cells. The origin of this receptor is a human donor in good health.

The chain's CDR3 is CASSLAGRDDNEQFF. The CDR3 DNA reads TGCGCCAGCAGCTTGGCGGGGAGGGATGACAATGAGCAGTTCTTC. The chain combines TRBV5-1 with TRBJ2-1; 7 nucleotides match TRBD2. The CDR3 totals 15 residues. Looked up from germline, CDR1 is SGHRS and CDR2 is YFSETQ. The J segment lost 5 bases and the V segment lost 0 bases, leaving 5 bases of the junction unmatched. Full variable domain (outside the CDR3, taken from reference TRBV5-1 and TRBJ2-1): KAGVTQTPRYLIKTRGQQVTLSCSPISGHRSVSWYQQTPGQGLQFLFEYFSETQRNKGNFPGRFSGRQFSNSRSEMNVSTLELGDSALYLCASSLAGRDDNEQFFGPGTRLTVL.